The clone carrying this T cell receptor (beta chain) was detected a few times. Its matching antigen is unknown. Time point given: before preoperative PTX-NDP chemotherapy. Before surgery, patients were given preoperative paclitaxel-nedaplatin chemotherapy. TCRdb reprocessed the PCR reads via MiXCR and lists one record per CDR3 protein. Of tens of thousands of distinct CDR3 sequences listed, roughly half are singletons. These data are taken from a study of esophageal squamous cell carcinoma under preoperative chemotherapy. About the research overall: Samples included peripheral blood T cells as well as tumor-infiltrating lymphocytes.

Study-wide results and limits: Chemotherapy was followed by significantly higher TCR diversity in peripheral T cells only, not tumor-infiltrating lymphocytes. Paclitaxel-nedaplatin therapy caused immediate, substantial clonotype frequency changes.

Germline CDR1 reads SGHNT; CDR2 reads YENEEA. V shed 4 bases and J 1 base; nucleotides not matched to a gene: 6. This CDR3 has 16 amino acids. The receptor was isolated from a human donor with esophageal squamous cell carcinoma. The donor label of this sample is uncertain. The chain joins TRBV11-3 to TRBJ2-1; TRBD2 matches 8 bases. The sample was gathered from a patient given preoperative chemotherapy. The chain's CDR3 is CASSSGGGGSYNEQFF. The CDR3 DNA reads TGTGCCAGCAGCTCCGGGGGGGGTGGGTCCTACAATGAGCAGTTCTTC.